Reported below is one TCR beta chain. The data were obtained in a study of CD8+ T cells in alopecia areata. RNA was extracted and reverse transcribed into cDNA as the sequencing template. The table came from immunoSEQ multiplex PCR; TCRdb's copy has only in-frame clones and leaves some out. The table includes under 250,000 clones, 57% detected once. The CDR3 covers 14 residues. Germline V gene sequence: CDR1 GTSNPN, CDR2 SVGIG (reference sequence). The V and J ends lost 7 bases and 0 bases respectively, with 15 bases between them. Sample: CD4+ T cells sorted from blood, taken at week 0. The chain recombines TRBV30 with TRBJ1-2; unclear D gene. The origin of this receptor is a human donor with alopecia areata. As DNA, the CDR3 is TGTGCCTACCCACACCGGGGATCTAACTATGGCTACACCTTC. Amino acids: CAYPHRGSNYGYTF.